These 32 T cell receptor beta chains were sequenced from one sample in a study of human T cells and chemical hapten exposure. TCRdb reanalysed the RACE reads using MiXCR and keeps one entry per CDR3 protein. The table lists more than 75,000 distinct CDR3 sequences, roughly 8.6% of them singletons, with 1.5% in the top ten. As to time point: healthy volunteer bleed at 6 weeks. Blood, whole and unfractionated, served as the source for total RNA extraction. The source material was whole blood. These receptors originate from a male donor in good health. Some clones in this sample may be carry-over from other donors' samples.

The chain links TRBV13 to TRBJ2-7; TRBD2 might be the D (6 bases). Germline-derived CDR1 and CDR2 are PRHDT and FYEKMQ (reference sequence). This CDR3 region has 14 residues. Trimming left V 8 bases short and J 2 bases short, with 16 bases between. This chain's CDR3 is CASSVSSGPYEQYF. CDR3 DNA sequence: TGTGCCAGCTCCGTGAGTAGCGGTCCCTACGAGCAGTACTTC. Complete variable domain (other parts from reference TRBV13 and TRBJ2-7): AAGVIQSPRHLIKEKRETATLKCYPIPRHDTVYWYQQGPGQDPQFLISFYEKMQSDKGSIPDRFSAQQFSDYHSELNMSSLELGDSALYFCASSVSSGPYEQYFGPGTRLTVT.

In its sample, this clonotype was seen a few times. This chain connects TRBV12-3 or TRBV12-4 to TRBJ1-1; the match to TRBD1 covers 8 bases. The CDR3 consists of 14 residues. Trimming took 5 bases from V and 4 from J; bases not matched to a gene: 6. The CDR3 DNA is TGTGCCAGCAGTCCTCAGGGGGCTATCACTGAAGCTTTCTTT. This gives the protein CASSPQGAITEAFF.

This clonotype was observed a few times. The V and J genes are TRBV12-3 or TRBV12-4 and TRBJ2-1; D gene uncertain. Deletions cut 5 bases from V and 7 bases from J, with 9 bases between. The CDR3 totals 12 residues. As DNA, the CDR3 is TGTGCCAGCAGTCCGAGTGGGAATGAGCAGTTCTTC. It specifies CASSPSGNEQFF.

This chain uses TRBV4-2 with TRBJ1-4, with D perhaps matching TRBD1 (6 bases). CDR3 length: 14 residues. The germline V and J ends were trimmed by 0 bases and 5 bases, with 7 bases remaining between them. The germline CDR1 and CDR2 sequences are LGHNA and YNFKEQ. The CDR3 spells CASSQDRGNEKLFF. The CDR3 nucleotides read TGTGCCAGCAGCCAAGATAGGGGGAATGAAAAACTGTTTTTT.

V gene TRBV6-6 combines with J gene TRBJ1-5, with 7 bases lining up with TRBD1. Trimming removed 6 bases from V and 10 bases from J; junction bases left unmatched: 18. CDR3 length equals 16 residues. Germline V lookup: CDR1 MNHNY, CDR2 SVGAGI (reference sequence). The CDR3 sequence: CASSINPGQAPGPQHF. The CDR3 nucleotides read TGTGCCAGCAGCATTAACCCCGGACAGGCGCCGGGTCCCCAGCATTTT.

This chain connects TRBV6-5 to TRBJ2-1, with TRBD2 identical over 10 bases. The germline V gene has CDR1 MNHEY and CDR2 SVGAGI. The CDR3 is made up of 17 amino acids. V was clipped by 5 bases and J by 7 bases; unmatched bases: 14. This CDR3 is CASSPQSGGASRNEQFF. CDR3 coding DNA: TGTGCCAGCAGTCCCCAAAGCGGGGGGGCCTCCAGAAATGAGCAGTTCTTC.

CDR3 sequence: CASRGQPHEKLFF. The CDR3 bases are TGTGCCAGTCGCGGACAGCCCCACGAAAAACTGTTTTTT. The rearrangement joins TRBV19 to TRBJ1-4; D might be TRBD1 (6 bases). V lost 8 bases to trimming and J lost 8 bases, with 15 bases between them. This CDR3 is 13 amino acids long. Germline V gene sequence: CDR1 LNHDA, CDR2 SQIVND (reference sequence).

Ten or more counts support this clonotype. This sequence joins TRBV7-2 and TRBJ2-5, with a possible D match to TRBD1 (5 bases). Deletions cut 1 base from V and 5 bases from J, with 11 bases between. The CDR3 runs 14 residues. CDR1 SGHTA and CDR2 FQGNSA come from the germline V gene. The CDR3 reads CASSLVPGMETQYF. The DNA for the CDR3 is TGTGCCAGCAGCTTAGTCCCAGGGATGGAGACCCAGTACTTC.

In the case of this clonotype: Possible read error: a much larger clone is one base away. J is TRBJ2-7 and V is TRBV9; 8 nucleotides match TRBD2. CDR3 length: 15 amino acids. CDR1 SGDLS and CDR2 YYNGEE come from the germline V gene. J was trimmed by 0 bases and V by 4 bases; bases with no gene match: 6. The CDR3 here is CASSLAAGASYEQYF. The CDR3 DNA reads TGTGCCAGCAGCTTAGCAGCGGGAGCCTCCTACGAGCAGTACTTC.

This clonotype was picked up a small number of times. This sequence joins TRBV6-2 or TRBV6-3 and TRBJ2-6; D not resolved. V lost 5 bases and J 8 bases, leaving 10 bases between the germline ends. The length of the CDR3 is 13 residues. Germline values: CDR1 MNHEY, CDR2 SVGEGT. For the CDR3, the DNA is TGTGCCAGCAGTCCTACGGTCCCCAACGTCCTGACTTTC. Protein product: CASSPTVPNVLTF.

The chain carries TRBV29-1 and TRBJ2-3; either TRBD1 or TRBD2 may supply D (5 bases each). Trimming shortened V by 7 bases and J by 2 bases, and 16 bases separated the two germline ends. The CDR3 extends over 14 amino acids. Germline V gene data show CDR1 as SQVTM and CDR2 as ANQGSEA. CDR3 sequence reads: CSAPRGLFTDTQYF. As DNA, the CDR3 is TGCAGCGCCCCCCGGGGCCTCTTCACAGATACGCAGTATTTT.

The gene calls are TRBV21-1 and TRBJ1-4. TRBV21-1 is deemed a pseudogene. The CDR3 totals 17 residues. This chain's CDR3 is CASSKMRVSKGKEKLFF. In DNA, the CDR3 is TGTGCCAGCAGCAAAATGAGGGTGTCGAAGGGTAAAGAAAAACTGTTTTTT.

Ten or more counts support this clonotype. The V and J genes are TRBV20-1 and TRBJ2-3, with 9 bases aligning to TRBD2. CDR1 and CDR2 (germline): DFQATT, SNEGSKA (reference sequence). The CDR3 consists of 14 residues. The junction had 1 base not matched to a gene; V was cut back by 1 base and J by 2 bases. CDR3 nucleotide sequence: TGCAGTGCTAGAGGGACTAGCGTCACAGATACGCAGTATTTT. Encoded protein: CSARGTSVTDTQYF.

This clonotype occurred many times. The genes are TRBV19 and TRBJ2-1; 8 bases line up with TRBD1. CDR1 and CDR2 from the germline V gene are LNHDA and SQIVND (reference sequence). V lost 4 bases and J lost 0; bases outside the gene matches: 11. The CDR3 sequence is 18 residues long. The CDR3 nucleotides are TGTGCCAGTAGTAAACCCCCGGGACAGGTGACCTCCTACAATGAGCAGTTCTTC. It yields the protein CASSKPPGQVTSYNEQFF.

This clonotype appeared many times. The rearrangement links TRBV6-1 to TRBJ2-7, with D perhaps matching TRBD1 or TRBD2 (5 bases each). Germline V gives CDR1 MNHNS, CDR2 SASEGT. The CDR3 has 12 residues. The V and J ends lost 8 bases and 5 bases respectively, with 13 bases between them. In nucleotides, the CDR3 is TGTGCCAGCTCGGTCGGGACGCACGAGCAGTACTTC. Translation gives CASSVGTHEQYF.

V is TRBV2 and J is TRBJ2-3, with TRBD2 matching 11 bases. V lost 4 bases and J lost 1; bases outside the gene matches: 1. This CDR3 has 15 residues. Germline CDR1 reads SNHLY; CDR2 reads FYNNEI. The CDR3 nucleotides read TGTGCCAGCAGTGGGGGACTAGCGGGCACAGATACGCAGTATTTT. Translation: CASSGGLAGTDTQYF.

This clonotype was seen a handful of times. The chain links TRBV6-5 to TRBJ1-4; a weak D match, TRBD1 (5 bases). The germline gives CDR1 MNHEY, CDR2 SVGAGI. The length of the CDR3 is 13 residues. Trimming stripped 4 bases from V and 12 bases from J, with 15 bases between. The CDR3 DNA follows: TGTGCCAGCAGTTTTACCGGGAGGGACGAACTGTTTTTT. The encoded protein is CASSFTGRDELFF.

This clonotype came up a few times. The CDR3 DNA follows: TGCAGTGCTAAAGCTGGGGGAGGCCTGTACAATGAGCAGTTCTTC. Encoded protein: CSAKAGGGLYNEQFF. The chain couples TRBV20-1 to TRBJ2-1; D is perhaps TRBD2 (6 bases). CDR1 DFQATT and CDR2 SNEGSKA come from the germline V gene (reference sequence). The CDR3 extends over 15 amino acids. V dropped 4 bases and J dropped 4 bases, with 17 bases sitting between them.

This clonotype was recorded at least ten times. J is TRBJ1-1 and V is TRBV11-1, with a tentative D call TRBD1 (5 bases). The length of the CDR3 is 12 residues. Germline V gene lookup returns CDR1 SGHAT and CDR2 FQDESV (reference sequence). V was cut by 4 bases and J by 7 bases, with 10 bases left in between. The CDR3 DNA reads TGTGCCAGCAGCTCGGGACGCCTTGAAGCTTTCTTT. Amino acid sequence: CASSSGRLEAFF.

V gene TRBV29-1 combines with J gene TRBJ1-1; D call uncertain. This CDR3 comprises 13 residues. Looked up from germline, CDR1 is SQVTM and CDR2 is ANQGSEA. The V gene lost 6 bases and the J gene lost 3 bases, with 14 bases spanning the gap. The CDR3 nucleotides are TGCAGCGTGCGGGAGGTTGGCGACACTGAAGCTTTCTTT. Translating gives CSVREVGDTEAFF.

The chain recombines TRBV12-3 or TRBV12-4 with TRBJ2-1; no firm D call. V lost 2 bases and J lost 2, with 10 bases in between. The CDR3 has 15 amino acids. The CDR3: CASSLTQDPYNEQFF. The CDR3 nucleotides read TGTGCCAGCAGTTTAACGCAGGATCCCTACAATGAGCAGTTCTTC.

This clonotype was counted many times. This chain's CDR3 is CASSYPDRPETQYF. The CDR3 DNA reads as TGTGCCAGCAGTTACCCGGACAGGCCCGAGACCCAGTACTTC. This chain uses TRBV6-2 or TRBV6-3 with TRBJ2-5; 7 bases agree with TRBD1. This CDR3 is built from 14 residues. V shed 2 bases, J shed 5 bases, and the junction held 5 bases outside the gene matches. The germline V gene encodes CDR1 MNHEY and CDR2 SVGEGT.

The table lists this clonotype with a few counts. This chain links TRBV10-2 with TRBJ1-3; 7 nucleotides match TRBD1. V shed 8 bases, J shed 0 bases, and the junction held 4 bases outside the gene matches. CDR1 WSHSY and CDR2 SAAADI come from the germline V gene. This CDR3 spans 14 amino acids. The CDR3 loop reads CASLDRSSGNTIYF. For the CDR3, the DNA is TGCGCCAGCTTGGACAGGAGCTCTGGAAACACCATATATTTT.

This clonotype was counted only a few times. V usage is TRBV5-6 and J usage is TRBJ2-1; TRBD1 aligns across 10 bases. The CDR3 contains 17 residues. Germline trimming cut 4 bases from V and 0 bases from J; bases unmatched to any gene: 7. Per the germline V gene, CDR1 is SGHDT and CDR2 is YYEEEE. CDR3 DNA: TGTGCCAGCAGCCGCGGGACAGGGGCCTTCTCCTACAATGAGCAGTTCTTC. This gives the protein CASSRGTGAFSYNEQFF.

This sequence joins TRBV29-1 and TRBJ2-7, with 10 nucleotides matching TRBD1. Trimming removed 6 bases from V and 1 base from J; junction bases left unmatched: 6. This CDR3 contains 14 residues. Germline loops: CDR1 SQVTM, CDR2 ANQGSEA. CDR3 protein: CSVSGQGGSYEQYF. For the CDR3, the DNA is TGCAGCGTATCCGGACAGGGGGGATCCTACGAGCAGTACTTC.

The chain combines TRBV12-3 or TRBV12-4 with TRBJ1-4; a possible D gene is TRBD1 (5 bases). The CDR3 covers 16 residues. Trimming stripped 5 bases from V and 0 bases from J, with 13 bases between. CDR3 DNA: TGTGCCAGCAGTACTAGGGACGGAACAACTAATGAAAAACTGTTTTTT. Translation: CASSTRDGTTNEKLFF.

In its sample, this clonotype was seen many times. The CDR3 coding sequence is TGCGCCAGCAGCTTCCGACAGCTACCGAACACTGAAGCTTTCTTT. This gives the protein CASSFRQLPNTEAFF. The gene calls are TRBV5-1 and TRBJ1-1, with D maybe TRBD1 (5 bases). Trimming cost V 2 bases and J 1 base, with 12 bases left between them. Germline loops: CDR1 SGHRS, CDR2 YFSETQ. The CDR3 is 15 residues long.

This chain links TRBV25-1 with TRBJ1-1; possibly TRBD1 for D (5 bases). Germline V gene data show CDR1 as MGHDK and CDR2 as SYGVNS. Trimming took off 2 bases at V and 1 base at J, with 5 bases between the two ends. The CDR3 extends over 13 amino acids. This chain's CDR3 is CASSEGGNTEAFF. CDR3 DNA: TGTGCCAGCAGTGAAGGGGGGAACACTGAAGCTTTCTTT. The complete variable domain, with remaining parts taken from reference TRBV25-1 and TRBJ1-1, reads EADIYQTPRYLVIGTGKKITLECSQTMGHDKMYWYQQDPGMELHLIHYSYGVNSTEKGDLSSESTVSRIRTEHFPLTLESARPSHTSQYLCASSEGGNTEAFFGQGTRLTVV.

DNA for the CDR3: TGTGCCAGCAGCGTAGAAGGGACTAGTAAGGAGACCCAGTACTTC. The encoded protein is CASSVEGTSKETQYF. The chain joins TRBV9 to TRBJ2-5, with 8 bases that match TRBD2. The CDR3 has 15 residues. Germline lookup yields CDR1 SGDLS and CDR2 YYNGEE. V lost 0 bases to trimming and J lost 5 bases; unmatched junction nucleotides: 6.

CDR3 protein: CASSLWEDSPLHF. As DNA, the CDR3 is TGTGCCAGCAGCTTGTGGGAGGATTCACCCCTCCACTTT. The V call is TRBV7-2, the J call TRBJ1-6; D gene ambiguous. The germline V and J ends were trimmed by 3 bases and 8 bases, with 8 bases remaining between them. The CDR3 contains 13 residues. From germline, CDR1 is SGHTA and CDR2 FQGNSA.

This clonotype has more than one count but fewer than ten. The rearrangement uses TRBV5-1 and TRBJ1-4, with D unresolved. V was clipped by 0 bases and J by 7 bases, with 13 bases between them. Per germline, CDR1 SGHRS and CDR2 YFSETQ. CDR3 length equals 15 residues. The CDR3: CASSLEGRGREKLFF. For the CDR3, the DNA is TGCGCCAGCAGCTTGGAAGGAAGAGGGCGTGAAAAACTGTTTTTT.

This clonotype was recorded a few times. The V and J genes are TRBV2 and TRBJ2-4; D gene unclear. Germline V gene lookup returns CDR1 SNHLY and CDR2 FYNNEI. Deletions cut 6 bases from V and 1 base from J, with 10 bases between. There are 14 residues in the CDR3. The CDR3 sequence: CASSSPPAKNIQYF. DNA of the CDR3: TGTGCCAGCAGCAGTCCCCCGGCCAAAAACATTCAGTACTTC.